These 2 T cell receptor beta chains were sequenced from one sample in a study of cytomegalovirus exposure and HLA in healthy donors (TCRdb year 2017). Libraries were made using the immunoSEQ multiplex PCR assay. Here the immuneACCESS table is served through TCRdb, limited to in-frame sequences with V and J called. Missing clones are a known gap in these copies; in checked studies unresolved V genes cover under half, and the rest lacks a known reason. Counted in this sample were about 360,000 clones; more than 80% of them appeared once. Together, the top ten hold over 0.75% of the sample. The sample comprised PBMCs. These receptors were collected from a woman aged 18-30 years in good health and CMV-seronegative.

This chain links TRBV5-1 with TRBJ2-3, with D possibly TRBD2 on 7 matching bases. The germline V gene encodes CDR1 SGHRS and CDR2 YFSETQ. V lost 4 bases and J 4 bases, leaving 13 bases between the germline ends. The CDR3 length is 14 residues. CDR3 DNA sequence: TGCGCCAGCAGCCGCGGGGGCCTTCCAGATACGCAGTATTTT. The encoded protein is CASSRGGLPDTQYF.

This sequence joins TRBV5-1 and TRBJ2-7; 12 positions agree with TRBD2. V gave up 4 bases and J gave up 2 bases; unmatched junction bases: 4. From germline, CDR1 is SGHRS and CDR2 YFSETQ. CDR3 length: 15 residues. Written as DNA, the CDR3 is TGCGCCAGCAGCACAGGACTAGCGGGGACCTACGAGCAGTACTTC. As protein: CASSTGLAGTYEQYF.